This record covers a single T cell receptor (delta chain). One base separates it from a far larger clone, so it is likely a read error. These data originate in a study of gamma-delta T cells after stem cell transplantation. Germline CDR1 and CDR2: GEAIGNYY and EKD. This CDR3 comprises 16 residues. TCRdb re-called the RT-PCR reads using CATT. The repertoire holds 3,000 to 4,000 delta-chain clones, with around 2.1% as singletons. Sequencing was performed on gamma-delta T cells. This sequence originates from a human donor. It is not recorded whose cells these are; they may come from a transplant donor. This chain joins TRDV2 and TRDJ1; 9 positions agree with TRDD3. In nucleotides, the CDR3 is TGTGCCTGTGGCACCTGGGGGATCCCCTCCTCCAATAAACTCATCTTT. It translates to CACGTWGIPSSNKLIF.